This TCR beta chain emerged from a study of shared clonotypes between healthy human individuals. As concerns this clone: The sample carries other DNA sequences with the same CDR3.

The V gene lost 1 base and the J gene lost 4 bases, with 10 bases spanning the gap. CDR1 and CDR2 from the germline V gene are GTSNPN and SVGIG (reference sequence). The CDR3 consists of 13 residues. Sequencing used immunoSEQ multiplex PCR; TCRdb keeps in-frame clones, though not all of them. This sample yields approximately 1,000,000 clones, of which approximately 80% are seen a single time; 0.89% belongs to the top ten. This TCR was recovered from a young man in good health. Some clones in this sample may be carry-over from other donors' samples. V is TRBV30 and J is TRBJ1-2, with D perhaps matching TRBD1 (5 bases). Sequenced: memory CD4+ T cells from PBMCs. Specified subset: CD45RA-negative fraction. The CDR3 DNA sequence: TGTGCCTGGAGTGGGAGGCAGGGCTATGGCTACACCTTC. Its translation: CAWSGRQGYGYTF.